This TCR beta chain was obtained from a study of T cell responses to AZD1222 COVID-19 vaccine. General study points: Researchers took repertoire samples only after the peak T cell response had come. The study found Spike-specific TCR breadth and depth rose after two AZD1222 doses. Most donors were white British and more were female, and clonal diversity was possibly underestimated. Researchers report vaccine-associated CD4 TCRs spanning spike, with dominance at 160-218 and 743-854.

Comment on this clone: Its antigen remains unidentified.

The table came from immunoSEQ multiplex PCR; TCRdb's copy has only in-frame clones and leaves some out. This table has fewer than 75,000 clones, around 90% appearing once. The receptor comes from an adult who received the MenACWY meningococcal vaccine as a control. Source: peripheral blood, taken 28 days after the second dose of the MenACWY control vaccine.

The chain's CDR3 is CASSLSLTPSETQYF. The CDR3 DNA sequence: TGTGCCAGCAGCTTAAGCCTCACCCCATCGGAGACCCAGTACTTC. This rearrangement joins TRBV11-2 to TRBJ2-5; unclear D gene. The CDR3 spans 15 residues. CDR1 and CDR2 (germline): SGHAT, FQNNGV. The germline V and J ends were trimmed by 2 bases and 5 bases, with 15 bases remaining between them.